Listed here are 26 T cell receptor beta chains from one sample, sequenced in a study of shared clonotypes between healthy human individuals. Using immunoSEQ multiplex PCR, the repertoire was profiled, and TCRdb retains in-frame clones only, with some absent. The sample carries some 2.4 million clones, under 95% recorded once. The sequencing input was naive CD4+ T cells from PBMCs. Indicated subset: CD45RA+ positively selected. These receptors came from a young man in good health. Some clones in this sample may be carry-over from other donors' samples.

The chain recombines TRBV5-1 with TRBJ2-1; D is unclear. The CDR3 covers 15 residues. V lost 0 bases, J lost 2 bases, and 9 bases lay in between. Germline assignment: CDR1 SGHRS and CDR2 YFSETQ. CDR3 protein: CASSLERAPYNEQFF. For the CDR3, the DNA is TGCGCCAGCAGCTTGGAACGGGCCCCCTACAATGAGCAGTTCTTC.

As regards this clone: A read error may account for a junction end that differs from germline. This sequence joins TRBV6-5 and TRBJ2-1; the match to TRBD1 covers 10 bases. The CDR3 totals 12 residues. Germline CDR1 is MNHEY and CDR2 is SVGAGI. The CDR3 DNA reads as TGTGCCAGCAGGCCGACAGGGGGCCTGCAGATCTTC. The encoded protein is CASRPTGGLQIF.

V usage is TRBV6-6 and J usage is TRBJ2-7; maybe TRBD2 (6 bases). Germline V gene sequence: CDR1 MNHNY, CDR2 SVGAGI (reference sequence). CDR3 size: 12 residues. Deletions cut 4 bases from V and 3 bases from J, with 7 bases between. Written as DNA, the CDR3 is TGTGCCAGCAGTTTTAGCGGCTACGAGCAGTACTTC. As protein: CASSFSGYEQYF.

The gene calls are TRBV28 and TRBJ2-5; 7 nucleotides line up with TRBD2. V trimming: 9 bases; J trimming: 5 bases; junction bases outside the gene matches: 15. CDR1 is MDHEN and CDR2 is SYDVKM in the germline V gene. The CDR3 loop spans 15 amino acids. The CDR3 DNA reads TGTGCCAGTAGCCCCCGGGGGGTATCCCAGGAGACCCAGTACTTC. Translating it yields CASSPRGVSQETQYF. Full variable domain (missing parts from reference TRBV28 and TRBJ2-5): DVKVTQSSRYLVKRTGEKVFLECVQDMDHENMFWYRQDPGLGLRLIYFSYDVKMKEKGDIPEGYSVSREKKERFSLILESASTNQTSMYLCASSPRGVSQETQYFGPGTRLLVL.

The chain recombines TRBV11-1 with TRBJ2-1, with TRBD2 identical over 8 bases. Trimming at V came to 3 bases and at J to 8 bases, leaving 9 bases not matched to a gene. The CDR3 spans 15 residues. Per the germline V gene, CDR1 is SGHAT and CDR2 is FQDESV (reference sequence). CDR3 in amino acids: CASSFWTSYRDEQFF. The CDR3 bases are TGTGCCAGCAGCTTCTGGACTAGCTACAGGGATGAGCAGTTCTTC. Combining the CDR3 with reference TRBV11-1 and TRBJ2-1 gives the whole variable domain EAEVAQSPRYKITEKSQAVAFWCDPISGHATLYWYRQILGQGPELLVQFQDESVVDDSQLPKDRFSAERLKGVDSTLKIQPAELGDSAMYLCASSFWTSYRDEQFFGPGTRLTVL.

The chain is built from TRBV5-1 and TRBJ1-1; perhaps TRBD1 as D (6 bases). Germline CDR1 and CDR2: SGHRS and YFSETQ. The germline V and J ends were trimmed by 6 bases and 0 bases, with 15 bases remaining between them. The CDR3 length is 15 residues. Written as DNA, the CDR3 is TGCGCCAGCACCCGGCGGGGGCCTATGAACACTGAAGCTTTCTTT. Encoded protein: CASTRRGPMNTEAFF.

In its sample, this clone was seen once. V gene TRBV15 combines with J gene TRBJ2-3; possibly TRBD1 for D (5 bases). The CDR3 has 16 residues. The ends were cut back, 2 bases at V and 0 bases at J, with 12 bases in the middle. Looked up from germline, CDR1 is LNHNV and CDR2 is YYDKDF (reference sequence). The CDR3 DNA is TGTGCCACCAGCAGAAAGATAAGGGGAAGCACAGATACGCAGTATTTT. This codes for CATSRKIRGSTDTQYF.

The chain links TRBV4-2 to TRBJ2-3, with 7 nucleotides matching TRBD2. CDR1 and CDR2 (germline): LGHNA, YNFKEQ. CDR3 length: 13 residues. Germline trimming cut 5 bases from V and 5 bases from J; bases unmatched to any gene: 4. In nucleotides, the CDR3 is TGTGCCAGCAGCGACCTAGCGGTAGATACGCAGTATTTT. It codes for CASSDLAVDTQYF.

The J gene is TRBJ1-2, the V gene TRBV4-1, with TRBD1 matching 9 bases. CDR1 is MGHRA, CDR2 YSYEKL, per germline. V was clipped by 3 bases and J by 5 bases; unmatched bases: 25. CDR3 length equals 21 residues. As DNA, the CDR3 is TGCGCCAGCAGCCACAGAACTAAACCATCCGGGACAGGGTCTTTCTTGTATGGCTACACCTTC. Amino acid sequence: CASSHRTKPSGTGSFLYGYTF.

The chain combines TRBV4-1 with TRBJ1-2, with a possible D match to TRBD1 (6 bases). The germline V gene has CDR1 MGHRA and CDR2 YSYEKL. V was clipped by 4 bases and J by 6 bases, with 18 bases between them. The CDR3 contains 15 residues. The CDR3 region has the DNA TGCGCCAGCAGCCGAGTGGACAGCCCCGAGAATGGCTACACCTTC. Protein: CASSRVDSPENGYTF.

In its sample, this clone was seen once. The V call is TRBV7-3, the J call TRBJ2-1, with 14 bases aligning to TRBD2. Unmatched junction bases numbered 18, after V lost 5 bases and J lost 9 bases. The germline gives CDR1 SGHTA, CDR2 FQGTGA. The CDR3 consists of 19 residues. The CDR3 nucleotides read TGTGCCAGCAGCCCCCAAGCGGGACTAGCGGGGGCCCGCCTGGCTGAGCAGTTCTTC. It translates to CASSPQAGLAGARLAEQFF.

Comments on this clone: The identical CDR3 is also encoded by other nucleotide sequences in the sample. The chain recombines TRBV4-3 with TRBJ1-2; D might be TRBD1 (5 bases). The V gene's germline CDR1 is LGHNA and CDR2 YSLEER. This CDR3 spans 15 amino acids. V was cut by 1 base and J by 2 bases, with 11 bases left in between. The CDR3 sequence: CASSQAGTGNYGYTF. DNA of the CDR3: TGCGCCAGCAGCCAAGCCGGGACGGGAAACTATGGCTACACCTTC.

V gene TRBV5-1 combines with J gene TRBJ1-6; TRBD1 might be the D (5 bases). Per the germline V gene, CDR1 is SGHRS and CDR2 is YFSETQ. The length of the CDR3 is 14 residues. The germline V and J ends were trimmed by 0 bases and 10 bases, with 11 bases remaining between them. CDR3 nucleotides: TGCGCCAGCAGCTTGGAGTCAGGGCGGTCACCCCTCCACTTT. Its protein is CASSLESGRSPLHF.

The chain links TRBV7-2 to TRBJ2-7; no clear D gene. V dropped 2 bases and J dropped 7 bases, with 9 bases sitting between them. The germline V gene has CDR1 SGHTA and CDR2 FQGNSA. This CDR3 comprises 12 residues. The CDR3 nucleotides read TGTGCCAGCAGCTTACTACAGAGGGAGCAGTACTTC. Its translation is CASSLLQREQYF.

V usage is TRBV25-1 and J usage is TRBJ1-1, with a weak D call TRBD1 (5 bases). The V end lost 3 bases, the J end lost 1 base, and 9 bases lay between the germline ends. This CDR3 is built from 14 residues. The germline V gene encodes CDR1 MGHDK and CDR2 SYGVNS. The CDR3 region is CASSDWGGNTEAFF. As DNA, the CDR3 is TGTGCCAGCAGTGACTGGGGCGGGAACACTGAAGCTTTCTTT.

The chain is built from TRBV7-2 and TRBJ2-7; maybe TRBD1 (5 bases). Trimming pared 1 base from V and 6 bases from J, leaving 19 bases between. Germline loops: CDR1 SGHTA, CDR2 FQGNSA. This CDR3 has 16 residues. The CDR3 reads CASSLDVTRGQGEQYF. CDR3 bases: TGTGCCAGCAGCTTAGACGTTACCCGCGGACAAGGCGAGCAGTACTTC.

The V and J genes are TRBV9 and TRBJ2-5, with unresolved D. Deletions cut 3 bases from V and 2 bases from J, with 11 bases between. The CDR3 loop spans 14 amino acids. The germline V gene encodes CDR1 SGDLS and CDR2 YYNGEE. CDR3 protein: CASSALSLQETQYF. The DNA for the CDR3 is TGTGCCAGCAGCGCCTTATCGCTTCAAGAGACCCAGTACTTC.

V is TRBV10-2 and J is TRBJ2-2; the D is unclear. The CDR3 has 14 amino acids. CDR1 WSHSY and CDR2 SAAADI come from the germline V gene. V shed 0 bases and J shed 4 bases, with 6 bases lying between them. Written as DNA, the CDR3 is TGCGCCAGCAGTGAGTCGGCAGCCACCGGGGAGCTGTTTTTT. Translated: CASSESAATGELFF.

This chain uses TRBV27 with TRBJ1-5; 7 bases fit TRBD1. Germline lookup yields CDR1 MNHEY and CDR2 SMNVEV (reference sequence). CDR3 length equals 15 residues. V was pared by 8 bases and J by 3 bases, with 10 bases of the junction left unmatched. The CDR3, as DNA: TGTGCCAGCGCCCTCAGGGAGGGGGCCAATCAGCCCCAGCATTTT. Its protein product is CASALREGANQPQHF.

This chain's CDR3 is CASSPSVGLVGYTF. Here the CDR3 DNA reads TGTGCCAGCAGTCCGTCGGTAGGGCTCGTTGGCTACACCTTC. This chain links TRBV27 with TRBJ1-2; D unclear. Germline V CDR1 and CDR2: MNHEY, SMNVEV (reference sequence). Trimming removed 5 bases at V and 7 bases at J, with 17 bases between. CDR3 length: 14 residues.

V and J are TRBV18 and TRBJ2-7; D might be TRBD2 (6 bases). V shed 2 bases and J shed 3 bases, with 11 bases lying between them. Germline values: CDR1 KGHSH, CDR2 LQKENI. This CDR3 is 14 amino acids long. CDR3 amino acids: CASSPAAGRYEQYF. The CDR3 DNA reads TGTGCCAGCTCACCAGCTGCGGGACGCTACGAGCAGTACTTC.

The V gene is TRBV9, the J gene TRBJ2-7; D gene ambiguous. The CDR3 loop spans 14 amino acids. Germline V gene sequence: CDR1 SGDLS, CDR2 YYNGEE. Trimming took 3 bases from V and 5 from J, leaving 15 bases between them. DNA for the CDR3: TGTGCCAGCAGCGAATCTGGACGCTTCGACGAGCAGTACTTC. It codes for CASSESGRFDEQYF. The full variable domain, with the rest looked up from reference TRBV9 and TRBJ2-7, is DSGVTQTPKHLITATGQRVTLRCSPRSGDLSVYWYQQSLDQGLQFLIQYYNGEERAKGNILERFSAQQFPDLHSELNLSSLELGDSALYFCASSESGRFDEQYFGPGTRLTVT.

The chain is built from TRBV25-1 and TRBJ1-2; 11 bases are a match to TRBD1. Germline-derived CDR1 and CDR2 are MGHDK and SYGVNS. The CDR3 has 14 residues. V gave up 6 bases and J gave up 6 bases; unmatched junction bases: 6. The CDR3 DNA follows: TGTGCCAGCAGAGGGGACAGGGGGTTAGATGGCTACACCTTC. Its protein product is CASRGDRGLDGYTF.

This chain uses TRBV2 with TRBJ1-5; TRBD1 matches 7 bases. The CDR3 has 15 amino acids. Germline V gene lookup returns CDR1 SNHLY and CDR2 FYNNEI. V shed 4 bases and J 1 base; nucleotides not matched to a gene: 4. The CDR3: CASSGQGRSNQPQHF. DNA for the CDR3: TGTGCCAGCAGTGGACAGGGTCGGAGCAATCAGCCCCAGCATTTT.

This clone was recorded a few times. The rearrangement joins TRBV5-5 to TRBJ1-5, with D hard to call. The germline CDR1 and CDR2 sequences are SGHKS and YYEKEE (reference sequence). CDR3 size: 14 residues. The V end was cut by 1 base, the J end by 5 bases, with 10 bases between. In DNA, the CDR3 is TGTGCCAGCAGCTTGATGGCCTTTGATCAGCCCCAGCATTTT. Protein product: CASSLMAFDQPQHF.

This chain joins TRBV28 and TRBJ2-5; 7 nucleotides line up with TRBD1. V was pared by 6 bases and J by 9 bases, with 16 bases of the junction left unmatched. The CDR3 length is 15 residues. Germline V lookup: CDR1 MDHEN, CDR2 SYDVKM. This CDR3 reads CASSPPGAGGWAQYF. In DNA, the CDR3 is TGTGCCAGCAGCCCCCCAGGGGCAGGGGGTTGGGCCCAGTACTTC.